This entry concerns a single T cell receptor beta chain. Its antigen is still unknown. The ends were cut back, 5 bases at V and 3 bases at J, with 20 bases in the middle. Germline V CDR1 and CDR2: MGHRA, YSYEKL. This CDR3 comprises 17 residues. This sample stems from a study of cytomegalovirus exposure and HLA in healthy donors. This PCR relied on a set of 60 Vbeta primers and 13 Jbeta primers. Profiling relied on immunoSEQ multiplex PCR, and the TCRdb table lists in-frame clones only, not all of them. The sample shows more than 95,000 clones, around three quarters of them seen only once. The donors comprised healthy bone marrow donors. Study-wide results and limits: After further analysis at a later stage, 16,951 TCR beta sequences were associated with HLA alleles at 0.05 false discovery rate. One later analysis reportedly identified an Asian-associated ancestry cluster that showed fewer N-insertions than the roughly 620-donor mean. The majority of TCR sequences were rare, yet some public TCRs appeared in many donors.

Sequenced: PBMCs. The chain combines TRBV4-1 with TRBJ2-1, with D possibly TRBD2 on 6 matching bases. This TCR was recovered from an older woman in good health and CMV-seropositive. The CDR3 protein is CASSDIAPEEGYNEQFF. In nucleotides, the CDR3 is TGCGCCAGCAGCGATATCGCCCCGGAGGAGGGCTACAATGAGCAGTTCTTC.